The entry below gives a single T cell receptor beta chain sequence along with its context. This clone's antigen is unknown. No base quality values were provided; no much bigger clone lies one nucleotide off. TCRbeta CDR3 regions were amplified from genomic DNA by means of the immunoSEQ Assay, a bias-controlled multiplex PCR. For the original study's pipeline: Nucleated cell counts per sample were estimated from amplification of reference gene primers within the assay. To quantify the absolute abundance of each unique TCRbeta CDR3 rearrangement, sequence reads were collapsed and filtered. Productive Simpson clonality was computed per sample as the square root of Simpson's diversity index over productive rearrangements. TCRdb carries this immuneACCESS record with in-frame sequences only. Its versions omit some clonotypes, under half of them owing to an unresolved V gene in the studies checked, with the rest unexplained. V and J calls and clone size are those listed in that table; D and trimming were worked out from the DNA. The sample data list under 200,000 clones, and over 70% of these were observed just once. The leading ten clones occupy roughly 6% of the sample.

The data were obtained in a study of blood T cell repertoires in COVID-19 (dated by TCRdb to the early 2020s). Regarding the complete study: The collaborator samples originated in the United States, Italy and Spain and spanned the acute and convalescent phases of COVID-19. The material from the prospective study consisted of cDNA or gDNA derived from T cells, B-cell-depleted T cells, or PBMCs. The dataset comprised deeply sampled blood TCRbeta repertoires from subjects exposed to, actively infected with, or recovered from COVID-19. The repertoires were made available in a free public database intended to serve as a resource for research on the immune response to SARS-CoV-2. The samples were drawn from two sources: the first 160 participants of the ongoing ImmuneRACE study, and about 1,300 subjects contributed by 6 global collaborators. Nearly every sample came with metadata listing a de-identified subject ID, COVID-19 status, age in years and sex. Where HLA class I and class II types were available, the types were taken from metadata supplied by the sample provider, not from assay-based typing. General conclusions and limits of the study: The quantity of clinical and demographic metadata differed by source and by participant and was supplied without curation.

Trimming costs V 0 bases and J 6 bases, and their ends lie 15 bases apart. Spanning cysteine to phenylalanine, the CDR3 consists of 16 amino acids. Kept here is only the CDR3 DNA, which spans 48 bases and is read in frame from base 1. CDR1 LGHDT and CDR2 YNNKEL are derived from the germline V gene (reference sequence). Participants in the prospective study were enrolled through a virtual design, were aged 18 to 89 years, and lived in about 25 United States geographic areas. Cohort assignment in the prospective study relied on participant-reported clinical history from a screening survey and a study questionnaire. In the prospective study, whole blood, serum and a nasopharyngeal or oropharyngeal swab were collected from each participant by mobile phlebotomists. Additional blood draws and questionnaires over an approximately two-month period could optionally be provided by prospective study participants. Prospective study blood samples were shipped either frozen or at room temperature before DNA extraction.

This receptor chain uses TRBV3-1 (or the pseudogene TRBV3-2) and TRBJ2-1, with TRBD2 tentatively as D gene (5 bases match). The sequencing input was PBMCs or T cells enriched from blood (not recorded which). The source of this sequence is a woman aged 40 to 50 with acute COVID-19. The DNA reads as follows: TGTGCCAGCAGCCAAGAAACGCTAGCCGTCAGCAATGAGCAGTTCTTC. It encodes CASSQETLAVSNEQFF.